A selection of T cell receptor beta chains follows, all from one sample in a study of T cell repertoires in cytomegalovirus infection. These receptors' antigens are unknown. TCRdb called the reads again in MiXCR, with one record for every CDR3 protein. The sample yields about 830,000 distinct CDR3 sequences, around a third seen once. The sequences come from cultured CD8+ T cells from PBMCs, collected from culture after CMV antigen stimulation. All receptors derive from a human donor in good health (CMV status not recorded). Some clones in this sample may be carry-over from other donors' samples. CDR3s include the opening cysteine and the closing phenylalanine or tryptophan. A D gene is named only where the DNA matches it firmly. The size entry is marked missing in some rows and otherwise reads once, few, many or a size class.

TGTGCCAGTAGTGGGCTAACCCGGGGCTATGGCTACACCTTC	CASSGLTRGYGYTF	TRBJ1-2	.	.	TRBV19
TGTGCCAGCAGCTGGAGACAGGGGGTGATCTACGAGCAGTACTTC	CASSWRQGVIYEQYF	TRBJ2-7	few	TRBD1	TRBV7-9
TGTGCCAGCAGTCGTAAACAGGGAGGAGGAACTGAAGCTTTCTTT	CASSRKQGGGTEAFF	TRBJ1-1	.	.	TRBV6-6
TGTGCCAGCAGCAATGGACCGGACTTGCTTGACGCAGATACGCAGTATTTT	CASSNGPDLLDADTQYF	TRBJ2-3	many	.	TRBV11-2
TGTGCCACGACCCTAACAGGGGTCGATAATTCACCCCTCCACTTT	CATTLTGVDNSPLHF	TRBJ1-6	.	TRBD1	TRBV27
TGTGCCAGCAGCTTGGCCGGTGCGGGGGGTTTCGACAATGAGCAGTTCTTC	CASSLAGAGGFDNEQFF	TRBJ2-1	.	TRBD2	TRBV5-3
TGCAGTGCTAGTTTGGGATGGGGGGAAGAGAGCAATCAGCCCCAGCATTTT	CSASLGWGEESNQPQHF	TRBJ1-5	.	.	TRBV20-1
TGTGCCACCAGCACCTTCAGGACCGGGGGGGATGGAGATACGCAGTATTTT	CATSTFRTGGDGDTQYF	TRBJ2-3	.	TRBD2	TRBV15
TGCGCCAGCAGCCAAGAAGCCGGGTTTGACGGCTACACCTTC	CASSQEAGFDGYTF	TRBJ1-2	few	.	TRBV4-1
TGTGCCAGCAGCTTAGTGGCGGGGGCAATCGGAGATACGCAGTATTTT	CASSLVAGAIGDTQYF	TRBJ2-3	many	.	TRBV7-6
TGTGCCAGCAGCGCCGACTCGGGGAGCCTCAGCTACAATGAGCAGTTCTTC	CASSADSGSLSYNEQFF	TRBJ2-1	.	.	TRBV9
TGTGCCAGCATCGGGACCGTGAGAGGCTACACCTTC	CASIGTVRGYTF	TRBJ1-2	few	.	TRBV2
TGTGCCAGCAGCGTGGGGGAAAGGTTAACTAATGAAAAACTGTTTTTT	CASSVGERLTNEKLFF	TRBJ1-4	once	.	TRBV9
TGTGCCATCCGGGGGACTGAAGCTTTCTTT	CAIRGTEAFF	TRBJ1-1	.	.	TRBV2
TGTGCCAGCAGTTCCTATCAAACCGGGACTGCGGGGGGTATCTACGAGCAGTACTTC	CASSSYQTGTAGGIYEQYF	TRBJ2-7	few	TRBD2	TRBV27
TGTGCCACCAGCAGAGGTGGGGTTGGGGCCAACGTCCTGACTTTC	CATSRGGVGANVLTF	TRBJ2-6	few	.	TRBV15
TGTGCTAGCAGCAACCGGGACAGGGTGAACACCGGGGAGCTGTTTTTT	CASSNRDRVNTGELFF	TRBJ2-2	.	TRBD1	TRBV7-7
TGTGCCAGCAGCTCCCGCTTTCCGGGCCCGAACACCGGGGAGCTGTTTTTT	CASSSRFPGPNTGELFF	TRBJ2-2	.	.	TRBV5-8
TGTGCCAGCAGCTCTGGGGACAGGGTGGAGGACATTCAGTACTTC	CASSSGDRVEDIQYF	TRBJ2-4	few	TRBD1	TRBV11-2
TGTGCCAGCAGCGGAAGCGGGGGTAACACCGGGGAGCTGTTTTTT	CASSGSGGNTGELFF	TRBJ2-2	many	TRBD2	TRBV9
TGTGCCAGCAGTTTGAGACTCGCCGGGGGTAACACTGAAGCTTTCTTT	CASSLRLAGGNTEAFF	TRBJ1-1	few	.	TRBV12-3/TRBV12-4
TGTGCCAGCAGTCCGACACCCATCTTTAGTGAAAAACTGTTTTTT	CASSPTPIFSEKLFF	TRBJ1-4	.	.	TRBV12-3/TRBV12-4
TGTGCCATTGCCACGGCAGATACGCAGTATTTT	CAIATADTQYF	TRBJ2-3	few	.	TRBV27